The entry below gives a single T cell receptor (beta chain) sequence along with its context. Antigen: not known. Different DNA sequences within this sample yield the same CDR3. V shed 4 bases, J shed 3 bases, and the junction held 3 bases outside the gene matches. From germline, CDR1 is LNHDA and CDR2 SQIVND (reference sequence). The CDR3 is 13 residues long. The data are from a study of shared clonotypes between healthy human individuals. Points from the study as a whole: Investigators collected only blood, and repertoires in tissues likely differ. Larger estimated richness was generally seen in naive subsets than in memory subsets.

Authors' methods: ImmunoSEQ sequences covered only the junction and lacked quality scores; filtering therefore differed. Here immunoSEQ multiplex PCR was the method, and the copy in TCRdb shows in-frame clones only, minus some. That table gives V, J and clone size, and the DNA gave D and trimming. The sample comprises 2 million to 2.5 million clones, 80% to 95% of which are singletons, and 0.3% to 0.45% rests with the top ten. All of the donors resided in Nashville, Tennessee, and each was a Caucasian adult. This sequence joins TRBV19 and TRBJ2-7; 7 positions agree with TRBD2. The sample was naive CD4+ T cells from PBMCs. Subset: CD45RA+ positively selected. The sequence was obtained from a man aged 18 to 29 in good health. Some clones in this sample may be carry-over from other donors' samples. In DNA, the CDR3 is TGTGCCAGTAGTAGGGGCGGGAGCTACGAGCAGTACTTC. As protein: CASSRGGSYEQYF.